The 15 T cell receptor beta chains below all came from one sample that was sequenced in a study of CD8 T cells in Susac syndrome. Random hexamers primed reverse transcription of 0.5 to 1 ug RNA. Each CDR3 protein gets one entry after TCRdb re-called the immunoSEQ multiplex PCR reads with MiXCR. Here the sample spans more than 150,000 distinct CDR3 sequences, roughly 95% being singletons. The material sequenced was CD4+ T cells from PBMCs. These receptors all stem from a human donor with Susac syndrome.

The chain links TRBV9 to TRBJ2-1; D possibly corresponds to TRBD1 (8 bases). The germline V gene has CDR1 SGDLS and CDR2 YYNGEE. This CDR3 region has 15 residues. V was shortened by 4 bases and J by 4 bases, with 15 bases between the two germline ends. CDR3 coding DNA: TGTGCCAGCAGCCTAGCGGACAGGGAATACAATGAGCAGTTCTTC. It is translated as CASSLADREYNEQFF.

CDR3 bases: TGCAGCGTTGGGGGGAATACGCAGTATTTT. This sequence encodes CSVGGNTQYF. The chain employs TRBV29-1 and TRBJ2-3; D tentatively fits TRBD1 or TRBD2 (5 bases each). This CDR3 has 10 amino acids. Germline assignment: CDR1 SQVTM and CDR2 ANQGSEA. Deletions cut 4 bases from V and 7 bases from J, with 6 bases between.

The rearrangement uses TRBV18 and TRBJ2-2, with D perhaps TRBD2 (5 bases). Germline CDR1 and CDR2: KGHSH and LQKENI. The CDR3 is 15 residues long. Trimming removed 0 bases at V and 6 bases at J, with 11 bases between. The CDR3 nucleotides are TGTGCCAGCTCACCACCGGAGAGGGCGGCCGGGGAGCTGTTTTTT. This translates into CASSPPERAAGELFF.

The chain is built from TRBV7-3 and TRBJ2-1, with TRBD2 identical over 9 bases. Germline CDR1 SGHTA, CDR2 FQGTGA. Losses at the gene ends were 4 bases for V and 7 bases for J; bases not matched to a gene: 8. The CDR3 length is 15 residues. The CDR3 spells CASSWAGGPENEQFF. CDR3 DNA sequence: TGTGCCAGCAGCTGGGCGGGGGGGCCGGAAAATGAGCAGTTCTTC.

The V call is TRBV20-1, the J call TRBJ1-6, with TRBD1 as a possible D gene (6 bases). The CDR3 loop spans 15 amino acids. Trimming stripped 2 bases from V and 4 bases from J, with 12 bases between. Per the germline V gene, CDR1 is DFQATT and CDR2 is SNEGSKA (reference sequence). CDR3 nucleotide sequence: TGCAGTGCTAGAATTGGGGGGGCGTATAATTCACCCCTCCACTTT. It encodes CSARIGGAYNSPLHF.

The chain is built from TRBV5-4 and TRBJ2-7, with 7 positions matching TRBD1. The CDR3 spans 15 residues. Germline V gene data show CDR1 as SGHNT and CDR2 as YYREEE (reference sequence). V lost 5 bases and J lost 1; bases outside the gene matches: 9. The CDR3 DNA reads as TGTGCCAGCAGTTTCGACAGGGAAATTTCCTACGAGCAGTACTTC. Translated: CASSFDREISYEQYF.

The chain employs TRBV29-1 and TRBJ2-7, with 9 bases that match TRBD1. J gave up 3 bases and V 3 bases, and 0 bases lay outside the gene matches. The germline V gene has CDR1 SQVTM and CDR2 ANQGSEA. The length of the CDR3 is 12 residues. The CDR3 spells CSVETGGYEQYF. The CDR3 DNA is TGCAGCGTTGAGACAGGGGGCTACGAGCAGTACTTC.

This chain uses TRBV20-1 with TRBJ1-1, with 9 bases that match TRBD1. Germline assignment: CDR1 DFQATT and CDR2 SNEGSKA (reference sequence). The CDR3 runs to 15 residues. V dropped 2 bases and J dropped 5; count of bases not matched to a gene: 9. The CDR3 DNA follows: TGCAGTGCTAGACTTACAGGGGGCAGGAATACTGAAGCTTTCTTT. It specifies CSARLTGGRNTEAFF.

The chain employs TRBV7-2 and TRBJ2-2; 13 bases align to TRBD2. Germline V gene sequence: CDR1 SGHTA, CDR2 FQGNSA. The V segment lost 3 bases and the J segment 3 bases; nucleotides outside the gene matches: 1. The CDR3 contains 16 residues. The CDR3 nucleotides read TGTGCCAGCAGCTTTGGGACTAGCGGGGACACCGGGGAGCTGTTTTTT. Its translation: CASSFGTSGDTGELFF.

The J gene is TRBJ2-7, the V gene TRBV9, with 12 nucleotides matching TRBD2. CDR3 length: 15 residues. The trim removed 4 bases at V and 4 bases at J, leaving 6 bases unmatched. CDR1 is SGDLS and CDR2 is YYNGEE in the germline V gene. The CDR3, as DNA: TGTGCCAGCAGCCTAGCGGGGGGGCGCGATTACGAGCAGTACTTC. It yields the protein CASSLAGGRDYEQYF.

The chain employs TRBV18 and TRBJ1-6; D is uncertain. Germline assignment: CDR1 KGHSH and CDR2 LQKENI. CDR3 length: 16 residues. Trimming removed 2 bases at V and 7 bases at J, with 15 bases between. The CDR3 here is CASSPSQDPTNSPLHF. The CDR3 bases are TGTGCCAGCTCACCATCTCAGGACCCCACGAATTCACCCCTCCACTTT.

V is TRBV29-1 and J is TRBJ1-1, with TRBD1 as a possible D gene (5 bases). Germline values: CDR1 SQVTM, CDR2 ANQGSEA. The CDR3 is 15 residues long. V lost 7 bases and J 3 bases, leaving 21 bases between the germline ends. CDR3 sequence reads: CSAHGGGRVHTEAFF. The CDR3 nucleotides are TGCAGCGCTCACGGGGGGGGACGGGTGCACACTGAAGCTTTCTTT.

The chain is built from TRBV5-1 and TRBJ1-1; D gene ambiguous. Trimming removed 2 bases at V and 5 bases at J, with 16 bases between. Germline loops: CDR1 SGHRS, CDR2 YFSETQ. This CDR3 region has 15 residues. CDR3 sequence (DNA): TGCGCCAGCAGCTTTCCCTCCGGGCAGGTGACTGAAGCTTTCTTT. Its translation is CASSFPSGQVTEAFF.

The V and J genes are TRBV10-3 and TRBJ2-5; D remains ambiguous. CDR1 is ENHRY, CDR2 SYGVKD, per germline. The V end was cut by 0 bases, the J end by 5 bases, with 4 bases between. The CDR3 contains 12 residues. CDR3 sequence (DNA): TGTGCCATCAGTGAGTCGATGGAGACCCAGTACTTC. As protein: CAISESMETQYF.

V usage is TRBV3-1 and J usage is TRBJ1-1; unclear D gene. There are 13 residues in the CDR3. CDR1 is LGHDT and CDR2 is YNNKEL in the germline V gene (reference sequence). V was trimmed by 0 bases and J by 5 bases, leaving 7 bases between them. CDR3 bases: TGTGCCAGCAGCCAAGATCTGAGGACTGAAGCTTTCTTT. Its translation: CASSQDLRTEAFF.